This paragraph covers one TCR beta chain sequence. Antigen: not known. A second PCR of about 6 to 11 cycles used a sample-barcoded 5' primer and a J-beta primer mix. With 12 random nucleotides, a template-switch adaptor tagged each individual cDNA molecule. TCRdb reanalysed the 5' RACE reads using MiXCR and keeps one entry per CDR3 protein. The sample lists about a million distinct CDR3 sequences; roughly 47% were seen once. Trimming took 5 bases from V and 2 from J, leaving 13 bases between them. The CDR3 spans 15 residues. Germline-derived CDR1 and CDR2 are SNHLY and FYNNEI. The data are from a study of blood T cells in healthy people across ages. Total RNA amounts of at least 6 micrograms were extracted per sample. General study findings and limits: Naive and antigen-experienced cells were not separated, limiting conclusive comparison.

This TCR came from a woman aged 60-70 years in good health. Sequencing was done on a sample of blood. The rearrangement links TRBV2 to TRBJ2-1; perhaps TRBD1 as D (7 bases). In nucleotides, the CDR3 is TGTGCCAGCAGTCGACTCAGGGGGGCCTACAATGAGCAGTTCTTC. This codes for CASSRLRGAYNEQFF.